These 21 T cell receptor beta chains were all obtained from the same sample, sequenced in a study of cytomegalovirus exposure and HLA in healthy donors. Vbeta (60) and Jbeta (13) primers were used in the PCR. Clones were read by immunoSEQ multiplex PCR, and TCRdb kept only the in-frame ones, dropping some. Of 150,000 to 200,000 clones detected, about 84% appear once; the ten largest clones hold less than 4.5%. Material for sequencing was PBMCs. Receptor source: a man aged 45-65 years in good health and CMV-seronegative.

This clone occurred once. The chain joins TRBV29-1 to TRBJ1-6, with D uncertain. Germline CDR1 reads SQVTM; CDR2 reads ANQGSEA. The CDR3 has 12 residues. Trimming pared 4 bases from V and 8 bases from J, leaving 9 bases between. The CDR3 reads CSVGLSHSPLHF. The CDR3 DNA reads as TGCAGCGTTGGACTGTCCCATTCACCCCTCCACTTT.

The rearrangement links TRBV29-1 to TRBJ1-1, with D hard to call. This CDR3 is built from 14 residues. The germline gives CDR1 SQVTM, CDR2 ANQGSEA. V was cut by 4 bases and J by 1 base, with 13 bases left in between. The CDR3, as DNA: TGCAGCGTTGTTAGTGTGTTGCGGAACACTGAAGCTTTCTTT. This encodes CSVVSVLRNTEAFF.

The chain uses TRBV19 and TRBJ1-1; the D gene is possibly TRBD1 (5 bases). This CDR3 contains 14 residues. Germline CDR1 is LNHDA and CDR2 is SQIVND (reference sequence). Trimming left V 3 bases short and J 4 bases short, with 12 bases between. CDR3 sequence (DNA): TGTGCCAGTAGTATTCAGGGATTGGCCACTGAAGCTTTCTTT. Protein: CASSIQGLATEAFF.

This clone was detected only once. The chain uses TRBV28 and TRBJ1-3; the D gene is possibly TRBD1 (6 bases). CDR1 MDHEN and CDR2 SYDVKM come from the germline V gene. V was cut by 3 bases and J by 2 bases, with 8 bases left in between. CDR3 length: 14 amino acids. CDR3 protein: CASSFPGAGNTIYF. The CDR3 bases are TGTGCCAGCAGTTTCCCAGGGGCTGGAAACACCATATATTTT.

V and J are TRBV18 and TRBJ2-3; D is perhaps TRBD2 (6 bases). Between the trimmed V and J ends, which lost 0 bases and 0 bases, there was a span of 10 bases. The CDR3 is made up of 16 amino acids. Germline CDR1 reads KGHSH; CDR2 reads LQKENI. The CDR3 DNA reads TGTGCCAGCTCACCACCTCGCGGGGATAGCACAGATACGCAGTATTTT. Protein: CASSPPRGDSTDTQYF.

The J gene is TRBJ2-5, the V gene TRBV5-8; a possible D gene is TRBD1 (5 bases). The last part of the DNA fits TRBJ2-7 better; the J call may be wrong. Germline CDR1 and CDR2: SGHTS and YDEGEE. This CDR3 spans 15 amino acids. The CDR3 DNA is TGTGCCAGCAGCCCAGACAGACTCCTCTCCTACGAGCAGTACTTC. Its protein is CASSPDRLLSYEQYF.

The gene calls are TRBV11-2 and TRBJ2-7, with TRBD1 identical over 10 bases. Germline assignment: CDR1 SGHAT and CDR2 FQNNGV. There are 14 residues in the CDR3. Unmatched junction bases numbered 7, after V lost 5 bases and J lost 6 bases. CDR3 in amino acids: CASSIRQGAVEQYF. As DNA, the CDR3 is TGTGCCAGCAGCATCAGACAGGGGGCCGTCGAGCAGTACTTC.

The V and J genes are TRBV6-1 and TRBJ1-1; no firm D call. The CDR3 totals 10 residues. Trimming took off 3 bases at V and 10 bases at J, with 6 bases between the two ends. Germline V gene sequence: CDR1 MNHNS, CDR2 SASEGT. The CDR3 is CASSDPRAFF. CDR3 DNA: TGTGCCAGCAGTGACCCCCGAGCTTTCTTT.

The chain joins TRBV6-5 to TRBJ2-1; D is perhaps TRBD2 (6 bases). Trimming removed 4 bases at V and 1 base at J, with 11 bases between. CDR3 length: 15 amino acids. The germline V gene has CDR1 MNHEY and CDR2 SVGAGI. The CDR3: CASSSPGLSYNEQFF. The CDR3 DNA follows: TGTGCCAGCAGTTCCCCTGGACTATCCTACAATGAGCAGTTCTTC.

V is TRBV27 and J is TRBJ1-1; TRBD1 agrees at 7 bases. V was pared by 2 bases and J by 3 bases, with 6 bases of the junction left unmatched. Germline loops: CDR1 MNHEY, CDR2 SMNVEV (reference sequence). This CDR3 has 15 residues. The CDR3 nucleotides are TGTGCCAGCAGTTTACTTGACAGGGTAGACACTGAAGCTTTCTTT. Residues: CASSLLDRVDTEAFF.

The genes are TRBV28 and TRBJ2-7; tentative D call: TRBD2 (5 bases). CDR1 is MDHEN and CDR2 is SYDVKM in the germline V gene. Trimming left V 5 bases short and J 3 bases short, with 11 bases between. The CDR3 has 13 residues. The CDR3 coding sequence is TGTGCCAGCAGTCTGCCCGGGGACTACGAGCAGTACTTC. It translates to CASSLPGDYEQYF.

The chain joins TRBV7-2 to TRBJ1-2; D remains unclear. Germline V CDR1 and CDR2: SGHTA, FQGNSA. The germline V and J ends were trimmed by 0 bases and 2 bases, with 7 bases remaining between them. This CDR3 spans 14 amino acids. The CDR3 bases are TGTGCCAGCAGCTTAGCTCCAGGAAACTATGGCTACACCTTC. Its protein product is CASSLAPGNYGYTF.

In DNA, the CDR3 is TGTGCCAGCTCACTGGACAGGGGAAGCGAGCAGTACTTC. It is translated as CASSLDRGSEQYF. The chain links TRBV18 to TRBJ2-7; 9 nucleotides align to TRBD1. Losses at the gene ends were 4 bases for V and 6 bases for J; bases not matched to a gene: 4. The CDR3 sequence is 13 residues long. Germline lookup yields CDR1 KGHSH and CDR2 LQKENI.

The J gene is TRBJ1-5, the V gene TRBV5-5; 9 bases align to TRBD1. The CDR3 totals 15 residues. Germline-derived CDR1 and CDR2 are SGHKS and YYEKEE (reference sequence). V was pared by 4 bases and J by 2 bases, with 4 bases of the junction left unmatched. CDR3 DNA sequence: TGTGCCAGCAGCGTGGGACAGGGAGGCAATCAGCCCCAGCATTTT. This gives the protein CASSVGQGGNQPQHF.

The rearrangement joins TRBV18 to TRBJ1-3, with D perhaps matching TRBD1 (6 bases). The CDR3 contains 16 residues. Germline-derived CDR1 and CDR2 are KGHSH and LQKENI. V lost 2 bases, J lost 1 base, and 12 bases lay in between. The CDR3 protein is CASSPAGTQSGNTIYF. The CDR3 nucleotides are TGTGCCAGCTCACCAGCCGGGACACAATCTGGAAACACCATATATTTT.

There are a few counts of this clone. The rearrangement links TRBV30 to TRBJ1-5; 7 nucleotides agree with TRBD1. V lost 0 bases and J lost 2; bases outside the gene matches: 1. The CDR3 totals 14 residues. Germline-derived CDR1 and CDR2 are GTSNPN and SVGIG (reference sequence). CDR3: CAWSVGTGNQPQHF. For the CDR3, the DNA is TGTGCCTGGAGTGTAGGGACAGGCAATCAGCCCCAGCATTTT.

This chain connects TRBV9 to TRBJ1-2; D is unresolved. Germline V gives CDR1 SGDLS, CDR2 YYNGEE. CDR3 size: 16 residues. With 4 bases removed from V and 6 bases from J, the gap between germline ends came to 22 bases. The DNA of the CDR3 is TGTGCCAGCAGCTCCTATAGAAGTCGGGGAGGGAATGGCTACACCTTC. This codes for CASSSYRSRGGNGYTF.

The chain is built from TRBV29-1 and TRBJ2-5, with D possibly being TRBD1 (6 bases). Trimming removed 6 bases from V and 4 bases from J, with 12 bases in between. The CDR3 is 12 amino acids. The V gene's germline CDR1 is SQVTM and CDR2 ANQGSEA. As DNA, the CDR3 is TGCAGCGTGGGACATATCGTAGAGACCCAGTACTTC. Translation: CSVGHIVETQYF.

This rearrangement joins TRBV5-6 to TRBJ2-7, with D perhaps matching TRBD1 (5 bases). CDR1 SGHDT and CDR2 YYEEEE come from the germline V gene. The CDR3 sequence is 13 residues long. Trimming pared 0 bases from V and 3 bases from J, leaving 7 bases between. The chain's CDR3 is CASSLGTFYEQYF. The CDR3 DNA sequence: TGTGCCAGCAGCTTGGGGACATTCTACGAGCAGTACTTC. The whole variable domain, remainder taken from reference TRBV5-6 and TRBJ2-7, is DAGVTQSPTHLIKTRGQQVTLRCSPKSGHDTVSWYQQALGQGPQFIFQYYEEEERQRGNFPDRFSGHQFPNYSSELNVNALLLGDSALYLCASSLGTFYEQYFGPGTRLTVT.

Here the CDR3 DNA reads TGTGCCAGTAGACGATCCGGGGGACAGACAAATTCACCCCTCCACTTT. Translating it yields CASRRSGGQTNSPLHF. The rearrangement links TRBV19 to TRBJ1-6; 7 nucleotides agree with TRBD1. CDR3 length: 16 residues. Germline CDR1 and CDR2: LNHDA and SQIVND (reference sequence). The trim removed 6 bases at V and 7 bases at J, leaving 12 bases unmatched.

This chain connects TRBV11-2 to TRBJ2-7; D is ambiguous. CDR1 is SGHAT and CDR2 is FQNNGV in the germline V gene. The CDR3 runs to 11 residues. The V end lost 5 bases, the J end lost 3 bases, and 5 bases lay between the germline ends. This chain's CDR3 is CASSLLYEQYF. CDR3 DNA: TGTGCCAGCAGCCTTCTCTACGAGCAGTACTTC.